These 10 T cell receptor beta chains share one sample of origin, sequenced in a study of shared clonotypes between healthy human individuals. TCRdb keeps only in-frame clones here, not all; method: immunoSEQ multiplex PCR. The table records 2,500,000 or so clones, approximately 92% of them present only once. Input material: naive CD4+ T cells sorted from blood. Regarding subset: CD45RA+ positively selected. Receptors originate from a man younger than 35 in good health.

In the case of this clone: This same CDR3 is encoded by further DNA sequences in the sample. The chain uses TRBV7-2 and TRBJ1-5; D uncertain. V dropped 1 base and J dropped 0 bases, with 13 bases sitting between them. Germline values: CDR1 SGHTA, CDR2 FQGNSA. The CDR3 is 17 residues long. CDR3 in DNA: TGTGCCAGCAGCTTAGTGGGAGGGCGTTATAGCAATCAGCCCCAGCATTTT. Residues: CASSLVGGRYSNQPQHF.

The chain employs TRBV18 and TRBJ1-5, with 7 bases fitting TRBD1. The CDR3 sequence is 13 residues long. J gave up 3 bases and V 5 bases, and 1 base lay outside the gene matches. The germline gives CDR1 KGHSH, CDR2 LQKENI. CDR3 sequence reads: CASSDRDNQPQHF. In DNA, the CDR3 is TGTGCCAGCTCAGACAGGGACAATCAGCCCCAGCATTTT.

The V gene is TRBV11-2, the J gene TRBJ1-6; the D gene is possibly TRBD1 (6 bases). The CDR3 is made up of 14 amino acids. From germline, CDR1 is SGHAT and CDR2 FQNNGV. Trimming shortened V by 2 bases and J by 19 bases, and 21 bases separated the two germline ends. The CDR3 bases are TGTGCCAGCAGCTTACCGGCCGCCGGGACAAAAGTGCACTTT. It is translated as CASSLPAAGTKVHF.

This sequence joins TRBV19 and TRBJ1-3, with D unresolved. The germline CDR1 and CDR2 sequences are LNHDA and SQIVND (reference sequence). This CDR3 is built from 15 residues. V was cut by 5 bases and J by 6 bases, with 17 bases left in between. CDR3 DNA: TGTGCCAGTAGTCTCCACGCGGTGCGGCCAAACACCATATATTTT. Translation gives CASSLHAVRPNTIYF.

The chain combines TRBV6-1 with TRBJ1-5, with 9 bases matching TRBD1. There are 19 residues in the CDR3. V trimming: 0 bases; J trimming: 5 bases; junction bases outside the gene matches: 14. Germline-derived CDR1 and CDR2 are MNHNS and SASEGT. In DNA, the CDR3 is TGTGCCAGCAGTGAAGCTCTAAGGGGTCTGACAGGGGGGGATCAGCCCCAGCATTTT. It encodes CASSEALRGLTGGDQPQHF.

This chain connects TRBV5-1 to TRBJ1-2, with D perhaps matching TRBD1 (5 bases). Trimming left V 2 bases short and J 2 bases short, with 10 bases between. The CDR3 contains 14 residues. Germline CDR1 and CDR2: SGHRS and YFSETQ. CDR3: CASSFSTDNYGYTF. The CDR3 DNA is TGCGCCAGCAGCTTCTCGACAGACAACTATGGCTACACCTTC.

The chain is built from TRBV19 and TRBJ2-5; TRBD2 matches at 11 bases. J gave up 0 bases and V 3 bases, and 3 bases lay outside the gene matches. The CDR3 spans 16 residues. Germline CDR1 and CDR2: LNHDA and SQIVND (reference sequence). The DNA of the CDR3 is TGTGCCAGTAGTATGGGGGGACTAGCGGACCAAGAGACCCAGTACTTC. Protein sequence: CASSMGGLADQETQYF. Filled out from reference TRBV19 and TRBJ2-5, the complete variable domain reads DGGITQSPKYLFRKEGQNVTLSCEQNLNHDAMYWYRQDPGQGLRLIYYSQIVNDFQKGDIAEGYSVSREKKESFPLTVTSAQKNPTAFYLCASSMGGLADQETQYFGPGTRLLVL.

This chain connects TRBV6-6 to TRBJ2-7, with 9 nucleotides matching TRBD2. Germline V lookup: CDR1 MNHNY, CDR2 SVGAGI (reference sequence). J was trimmed by 7 bases and V by 7 bases; bases with no gene match: 11. This CDR3 comprises 14 residues. The chain's CDR3 is CASIRAGGPQEQYF. CDR3 sequence (DNA): TGTGCCAGCATTCGCGCGGGAGGGCCGCAGGAGCAGTACTTC.

Note on this clone: Other DNA sequences in this specimen translate into the identical CDR3. This chain uses TRBV19 with TRBJ2-3, with 8 bases lining up with TRBD2. Trimming at V came to 4 bases and at J to 5 bases, leaving 5 bases not matched to a gene. The CDR3 covers 14 residues. From germline, CDR1 is LNHDA and CDR2 SQIVND (reference sequence). CDR3 in amino acids: CASSTGLVGDTQYF. CDR3 sequence (DNA): TGTGCCAGTAGTACGGGACTAGTTGGAGATACGCAGTATTTT.

The J gene is TRBJ2-7, the V gene TRBV4-2, with TRBD2 matching over 10 bases. Germline-derived CDR1 and CDR2 are LGHNA and YNFKEQ. V shed 5 bases and J 9 bases; nucleotides not matched to a gene: 13. The CDR3 consists of 15 residues. The CDR3 region has the DNA TGTGCCAGCAGCTTGGCCCAGCGGGAGGGCCTAGCGCAGTACTTC. It is translated as CASSLAQREGLAQYF.